This entry concerns a single T cell receptor (beta chain). Antigen: not known. The V gene lost 0 bases and the J gene lost 7 bases, with 10 bases spanning the gap. CDR1 is SGHRS and CDR2 is YFSETQ in the germline V gene. The CDR3 runs to 13 residues. These data belong to a study of response to subunit inactivated influenza vaccine. Overall study results and limits: The authors proposed limited new T cell recruitment per seasonal influenza vaccination.

TCRdb reanalysed the RT-PCR reads using MiXCR and keeps one entry per CDR3 protein. The table has hundreds of thousands of distinct CDR3 sequences, 15% to 17% seen once. V is TRBV5-1 and J is TRBJ1-2; the D is unclear. This receptor was obtained from a man in his forties or fifties who received an inactivated influenza vaccine. The starting material was PBMCs from blood, obtained 12 days after vaccination. DNA of the CDR3: TGCGCCAGCAGCTTGGGGTCCGACCCTGGCTACACCTTC. This encodes CASSLGSDPGYTF.